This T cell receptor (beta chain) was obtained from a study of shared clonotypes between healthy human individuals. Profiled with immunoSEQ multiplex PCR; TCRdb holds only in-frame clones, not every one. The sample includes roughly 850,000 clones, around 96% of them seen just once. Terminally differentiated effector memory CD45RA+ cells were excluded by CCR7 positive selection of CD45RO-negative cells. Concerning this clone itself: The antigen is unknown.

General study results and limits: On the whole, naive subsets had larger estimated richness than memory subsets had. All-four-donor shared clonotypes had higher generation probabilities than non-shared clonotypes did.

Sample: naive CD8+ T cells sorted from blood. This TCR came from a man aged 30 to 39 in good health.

CDR3 bases: TGTGCCACCAGCACCAGGACAGGGTTTCTTTCATCCGAAGCTTTCTTT. Protein: CATSTRTGFLSSEAFF. The V and J genes are TRBV15 and TRBJ1-1; TRBD1 matches 8 bases. V lost 4 bases and J lost 8; bases outside the gene matches: 15. Germline V gene sequence: CDR1 LNHNV, CDR2 YYDKDF (reference sequence). This CDR3 has 16 amino acids.